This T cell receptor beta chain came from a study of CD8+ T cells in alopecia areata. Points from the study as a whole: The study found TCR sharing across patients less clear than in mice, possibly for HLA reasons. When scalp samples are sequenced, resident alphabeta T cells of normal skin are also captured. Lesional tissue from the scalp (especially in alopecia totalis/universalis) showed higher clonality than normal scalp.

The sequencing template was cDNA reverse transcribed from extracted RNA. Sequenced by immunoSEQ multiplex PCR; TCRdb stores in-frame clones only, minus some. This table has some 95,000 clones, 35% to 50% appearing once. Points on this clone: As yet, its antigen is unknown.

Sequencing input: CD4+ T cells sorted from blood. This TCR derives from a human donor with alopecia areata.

This CDR3 is CASSWDGTGDTEAFF. CDR3 DNA: TGCGCCAGCAGCTGGGACGGGACGGGAGACACTGAAGCTTTCTTT. This chain links TRBV5-1 with TRBJ1-1; possible D gene TRBD1, 5 bases. The germline V and J ends were trimmed by 3 bases and 3 bases, with 15 bases remaining between them. The CDR3 is made up of 15 amino acids. Germline CDR1 and CDR2: SGHRS and YFSETQ. The variable domain in full, completed from reference TRBV5-1 and TRBJ1-1, reads KAGVTQTPRYLIKTRGQQVTLSCSPISGHRSVSWYQQTPGQGLQFLFEYFSETQRNKGNFPGRFSGRQFSNSRSEMNVSTLELGDSALYLCASSWDGTGDTEAFFGQGTRLTVV.